These T cell receptor beta chains were read from a single sample in a study of CD8+ T cells in alopecia areata. The repertoire was sequenced with immunoSEQ multiplex PCR; TCRdb's copy has only in-frame clones and lacks some. The data show approximately 150,000 clones, with around 83% seen just once and 13% held by the top ten. The sequences come from CD8+ T cells sorted from blood, collected at week 4, from a patient treated with tofacitinib. These receptors originate from a human donor with alopecia areata. The conserved cysteine and the conserved F or W are not part of the CDR3 here. Each record gives: V gene, J gene, CDR3 protein.

>TRBV7-9|TRBJ2-5
ASSPRDRGRSKGETQY
>TRBV27|TRBJ2-3
ASSLLGLYTDTQY
>TRBV27|TRBJ2-5
ASSRTGPQMETQY
>TRBV28|TRBJ2-3
ASSWPPKSTDTQY
>TRBV5-1|TRBJ2-3
ASSLFGNPTDTQY
>TRBV11-2|TRBJ2-7
ASSLVLTGGEQY
>TRBV29-1|TRBJ2-7
SVNREPYEQY
>TRBV29-1|TRBJ2-2
SSEGSGELF
>TRBV20-1|TRBJ2-1
SASGDNEQF
>TRBV27|TRBJ1-2
ASSLGQQLNYGYT
>TRBV7-9|TRBJ2-7
ASSAMDYEQY
>TRBV6-5|TRBJ1-1
ASSYQSANTEAF
>TRBV7-3|TRBJ2-2
ASSPGGLEDTGELF
>TRBV7-2|TRBJ2-1
ASSSGRDASWGEQF
>TRBV27|TRBJ1-1
ASPPLEWKTEAF
>TRBV11-2|TRBJ1-1
ASSLYTEAF
>TRBV29-1|TRBJ2-1
SVDDRGGRGEQF
>TRBV29-1|TRBJ2-3
SVEPGDTQY
>TRBV2|TRBJ2-5
ASSDRYKETQY
>TRBV27|TRBJ2-3
ASSSAGYTDTQY
>TRBV6-1|TRBJ2-3
ASTSGDPTDTQY
>TRBV5-4|TRBJ2-1
ASSPRGQANNEQF
>TRBV13|TRBJ1-1
ASSFRALNTEAF
>TRBV29-1|TRBJ1-1
SVRLDTGEENTEAF
>TRBV19|TRBJ1-1
AIGKTGAFEGNTEAF
>TRBV29-1|TRBJ2-3
SVDPRTGQSVPPDTQY
>TRBV7-9|TRBJ2-5
ASSLDGSPAETQY
>TRBV2|TRBJ2-1
ATVSSGYNEQF
>TRBV7-9|TRBJ2-1
ASRVSMEGYNEQF
>TRBV5-6|TRBJ1-5
ASSLSPSQPQH
>TRBV2|TRBJ2-3
ASRGDGGNTDTQY
>TRBV6-5|TRBJ2-7
ASNTGTGASYEQY
>TRBV19|TRBJ2-7
ASSIDSDRYEQY
>TRBV11-2|TRBJ2-3
ASSLRRGAYTDTQY
>TRBV29-1|TRBJ2-7
SVAGGSYEQY
>TRBV13|TRBJ2-1
ASSLGTSSYNEQF
>TRBV9|TRBJ1-1
ASSVNPGVNTEAF
>TRBV27|TRBJ2-7
ASTLTGGMNEQY
>TRBV9|TRBJ1-2
ASSDRVRGYT
>TRBV27|TRBJ2-1
ASTDGNEQF
>TRBV6-5|TRBJ1-4
ASSFRQATNEKLF
>TRBV30|TRBJ1-1
AWTVAPAEAF
>TRBV27|TRBJ2-1
ASSPSGGDTSVQF
>TRBV7-9|TRBJ2-7
ASSTHSRDDSYEQY
>TRBV11-2|TRBJ1-2
ASSPPGEIYGYT
>TRBV5-4|TRBJ2-3
ASSTYRKTDTQY
>TRBV28|TRBJ2-7
ASSPRAGPVFEQY
>TRBV4-2|TRBJ2-7
ASSQDVLAGDEQY
>TRBV7-9|TRBJ2-5
ASSLDGHVQY
>TRBV9|TRBJ2-1
ASSRDQHNEQF
>TRBV29-1|TRBJ2-7
SVVGARSEQY
>TRBV4-1|TRBJ2-4
ASSQEEGNAKNIQY
>TRBV27|TRBJ2-3
ASSLVALNSRADTQY
>TRBV2|TRBJ2-1
ASSPSGTPEQF